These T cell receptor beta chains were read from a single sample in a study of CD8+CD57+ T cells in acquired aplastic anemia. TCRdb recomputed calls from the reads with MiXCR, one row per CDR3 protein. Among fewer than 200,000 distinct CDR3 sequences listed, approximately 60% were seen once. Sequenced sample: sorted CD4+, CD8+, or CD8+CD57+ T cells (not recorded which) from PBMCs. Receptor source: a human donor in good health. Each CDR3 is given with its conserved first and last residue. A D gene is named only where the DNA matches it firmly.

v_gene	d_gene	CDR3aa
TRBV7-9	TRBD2	CASSLAELAGGSTDTQYF
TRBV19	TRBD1	CASSLGSPGTGGGGGGYF
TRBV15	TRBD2	CATSTTLAAGVRDTQYF
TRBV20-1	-	CSGLVRGYGYTF
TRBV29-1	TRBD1	CSGTRGTGKETQYF
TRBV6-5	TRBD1	CASSYLRTGGAYGYTF
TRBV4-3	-	CASSQVGVYNYNEQFF
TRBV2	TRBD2	CASRKAGLALQETQYF
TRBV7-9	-	CASSLVFGANEQFF
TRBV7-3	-	CASSFWGEGTDTQYF
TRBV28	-	CASRYTADGKETQYF
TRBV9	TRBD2	CASSPGTSLRSSYEQYF
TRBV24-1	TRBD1	CATSDGGQGGDERYF
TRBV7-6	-	CASSSTASYGYTF
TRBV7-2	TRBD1	CASSLIGTGANTEAFF
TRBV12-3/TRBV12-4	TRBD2	CASTLGLAATDTQYF
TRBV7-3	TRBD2	CASSLPRKAGDTDTQYF
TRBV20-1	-	CSARGERGRNQPQHF